This note documents a single T cell receptor (beta chain) sequence. Antigen: not known. This sample is drawn from a study of T cell responses to AZD1222 COVID-19 vaccine. At the level of the study: Researchers grouped second doses given at about 4 or about 12 weeks into one pool. Overall study results and limits: Clonal diversity was possibly underestimated; the donors were predominantly white British and more often female.

TCRdb keeps only in-frame clones here, not all; method: immunoSEQ multiplex PCR. Seen here are about 110,000 clones, around 89% observed once, and the top ten hold 2% to 3%. Germline values: CDR1 SGHDN, CDR2 FVKESK. The CDR3 sequence is 17 residues long. Trimming removed 1 base from V and 0 bases from J, with 13 bases in between. This sample comprised peripheral blood, obtained on day 0 of AZD1222 vaccination. The chain couples TRBV14 to TRBJ1-5; a weak D match, TRBD1 (5 bases). The TCR sequence derives from an adult in good health. The CDR3 protein is CASSQGGGEYSNQPQHF. As DNA, the CDR3 is TGTGCCAGCAGCCAAGGGGGGGGTGAGTATAGCAATCAGCCCCAGCATTTT.